One T cell receptor beta chain is described in this entry. Its antigen is not identified. This sample is drawn from a study of T-cell reconstitution after alpha-beta-depleted transplantation in children. Unique molecular identifiers were used in preparing the TCRbeta library. TCRdb re-analysed the PCR reads in MiXCR, keeping a single row per CDR3 protein. The sample carries fewer than 700,000 distinct CDR3 sequences, 10% to 15% recorded once. Study-level points and caveats: Once a year had passed after transplant, T-cell counts and diversity came mostly from newly produced T cells.

The CDR3 extends over 17 amino acids. Germline CDR1 SGHRS, CDR2 YFSETQ. Trimming cost V 1 base and J 1 base; bases outside gene matches: 8. The sequencing here drew on PBMCs, mostly from graft donor cells, taken 360 days after TCRalphabeta/CD19-depleted stem cell transplant. The receptor's source is a male patient between 5 and 17 years old who had a stem cell transplant for acute myeloid leukemia, so the T cells may come from the graft donor. This sequence joins TRBV5-1 and TRBJ2-1; 7 bases are a match to TRBD2. CDR3 DNA sequence: TGCGCCAGCAGCTTGCTCCCGCAGCGGGAATCCTACAATGAGCAGTTCTTC. Protein sequence: CASSLLPQRESYNEQFF. Filled out from reference TRBV5-1 and TRBJ2-1, the complete variable domain reads KAGVTQTPRYLIKTRGQQVTLSCSPISGHRSVSWYQQTPGQGLQFLFEYFSETQRNKGNFPGRFSGRQFSNSRSEMNVSTLELGDSALYLCASSLLPQRESYNEQFFGPGTRLTVL.